This passage covers 26 T cell receptor beta chains from one sample sequenced in a study of early T cells in non-severe SARS-CoV-2 infection. Each CDR3 protein is one row after TCRdb ran MiXCR on the 5' RACE reads. The sample has tens of thousands of distinct CDR3 sequences, 4.4% seen once. The sequenced material came from whole blood. These TCRs come from an adult who was a healthcare worker with PCR-confirmed SARS-CoV-2 infection or an uninfected control (not recorded which).

This clonotype is medium-sized in the sample. The gene calls are TRBV20-1 and TRBJ2-7; perhaps TRBD2 as D (7 bases). Looked up from germline, CDR1 is DFQATT and CDR2 is SNEGSKA (reference sequence). The CDR3 is made up of 14 amino acids. Trimming left V 2 bases short and J 2 bases short, with 13 bases between. The CDR3 spells CSARWGGAPYEQYF. The CDR3 nucleotides are TGCAGTGCTAGATGGGGGGGGGCCCCCTACGAGCAGTACTTC.

This clonotype showed up many times. The chain employs TRBV4-3 and TRBJ1-1; TRBD1 might be the D (5 bases). Trimming left V 0 bases short and J 6 bases short, with 17 bases between. The germline gives CDR1 LGHNA, CDR2 YSLEER. The CDR3 consists of 16 residues. Here the CDR3 DNA reads TGCGCCAGCAGCCAAGATAAGCAGGGTACTAGGTCTGAAGCTTTCTTT. This codes for CASSQDKQGTRSEAFF.

The chain uses TRBV3-1 and TRBJ1-3; D uncertain. CDR1 is LGHDT and CDR2 is YNNKEL in the germline V gene (reference sequence). The ends were cut back, 1 base at V and 0 bases at J, with 10 bases in the middle. The CDR3 sequence is 16 residues long. As DNA, the CDR3 is TGTGCCAGCAGCCAAGGCTCAACAGCCTCTGGAAACACCATATATTTT. It codes for CASSQGSTASGNTIYF.

By share, this clonotype ranks as medium-sized. The V call is TRBV12-3 or TRBV12-4, the J call TRBJ1-5, with unresolved D. The CDR3 has 12 residues. Trimming left V 3 bases short and J 0 bases short, with 0 bases between. The CDR3 protein is CASSFSNQPQHF. DNA for the CDR3: TGTGCCAGCAGTTTTAGCAATCAGCCCCAGCATTTT.

This clonotype was detected ten times or more. This CDR3 reads CASSRKLRGTEAFF. CDR3 nucleotides: TGTGCCAGCAGCCGAAAGCTTCGGGGAACTGAAGCTTTCTTT. The rearrangement links TRBV6-5 to TRBJ1-1, with no clear D. CDR3 size: 14 residues. V was cut by 6 bases and J by 5 bases, with 16 bases left in between. CDR1 and CDR2 (germline): MNHEY, SVGAGI.

This clonotype was detected many times. This chain links TRBV29-1 with TRBJ1-2, with D possibly TRBD1 on 5 matching bases. Germline assignment: CDR1 SQVTM and CDR2 ANQGSEA. V lost 7 bases, J lost 4 bases, and 16 bases lay in between. The CDR3 covers 13 residues. CDR3 protein: CSAEYGGGYGYTF. CDR3 in DNA: TGCAGCGCGGAATATGGGGGTGGCTATGGCTACACCTTC.

This clonotype was counted at least ten times. This rearrangement joins TRBV6-5 to TRBJ1-5; 7 nucleotides agree with TRBD1. Germline V gene lookup returns CDR1 MNHEY and CDR2 SVGAGI. V lost 4 bases, J lost 4 bases, and 4 bases stayed unmatched. There are 14 residues in the CDR3. Here the CDR3 reads CASSSAQGNQPQHF. As DNA, the CDR3 is TGTGCCAGCAGTTCCGCACAGGGGAATCAGCCCCAGCATTTT.

This clonotype was counted ten times or more. The CDR3 region has the DNA TGCAGCGTTGTAAGGGCTAGCGGGGATGGTGAGCAGTTCTTC. Its protein product is CSVVRASGDGEQFF. The chain is built from TRBV29-1 and TRBJ2-1; 9 bases align to TRBD2. This CDR3 contains 14 residues. Germline CDR1 SQVTM, CDR2 ANQGSEA. The trim removed 4 bases at V and 9 bases at J, leaving 10 bases unmatched.

The chain joins TRBV7-9 to TRBJ2-1; 9 nucleotides align to TRBD1. The CDR3 is made up of 15 amino acids. V trimming: 3 bases; J trimming: 7 bases; junction bases outside the gene matches: 7. Germline V CDR1 and CDR2: SEHNR, FQNEAQ (reference sequence). In nucleotides, the CDR3 is TGTGCCAGCAGCTTCTCACAGGGGGCGAAAAATGAGCAGTTCTTC. Encoded protein: CASSFSQGAKNEQFF.

This clonotype was recorded many times. V is TRBV7-2 and J is TRBJ1-6; 10 nucleotides line up with TRBD1. Trimming at V came to 0 bases and at J to 0 bases, leaving 5 bases not matched to a gene. CDR1 is SGHTA and CDR2 is FQGNSA in the germline V gene. This CDR3 has 19 amino acids. CDR3 nucleotide sequence: TGTGCCAGCAGCTTAGCCTATGACAGGGGGCTCTCCTATAATTCACCCCTCCACTTT. Protein product: CASSLAYDRGLSYNSPLHF.

On this clonotype: This clone may be a read error of a much larger clone one base away. The gene calls are TRBV9 and TRBJ2-1; 12 bases match TRBD1. Germline assignment: CDR1 SGDLS and CDR2 YYNGEE. The length of the CDR3 is 16 residues. The CDR3 spells CASSVDPGQGAYEQLF. The CDR3 bases are TGTGCCAGCAGCGTCGATCCGGGACAGGGGGCCTATGAGCAGTTATTC.

This clonotype was seen ten or more times. The V and J genes are TRBV10-2 and TRBJ2-7; no clear D. Per germline, CDR1 WSHSY and CDR2 SAAADI. Deletions cut 4 bases from V and 0 bases from J, with 7 bases between. This CDR3 spans 13 amino acids. The CDR3 region has the DNA TGCGCCAGCAGTGTTAGCTTCTCCTACGAGCAGTACTTC. Amino acids: CASSVSFSYEQYF.

The table lists this clonotype with many counts. This chain links TRBV10-2 with TRBJ2-1; 10 bases are a match to TRBD2. This CDR3 region has 16 residues. Germline loops: CDR1 WSHSY, CDR2 SAAADI. V shed 2 bases, J shed 3 bases, and the junction held 4 bases outside the gene matches. CDR3 loop: CASSEGGLAVYNEQFF. CDR3 bases: TGCGCCAGCAGTGAGGGCGGACTAGCGGTCTACAATGAGCAGTTCTTC.

This clonotype has ten or more counts. This sequence joins TRBV7-9 and TRBJ2-2; D is uncertain. Germline CDR1 reads SEHNR; CDR2 reads FQNEAQ (reference sequence). Trimming removed 3 bases from V and 11 bases from J, with 7 bases in between. This CDR3 has 11 residues. The CDR3 loop is CASSFANELFF. The CDR3 DNA reads as TGTGCCAGCAGCTTTGCCAACGAGCTGTTTTTT.

To note about this clonotype: This may come from a read error, since a much larger clone is one base off. Here the CDR3 omits its conserved ending phenylalanine or tryptophan, so a read error is the likely source. This chain connects TRBV28 to TRBJ2-5, with 8 positions matching TRBD1. After removal of 7 bases from V and 5 bases from J, the junction contained 9 bases not matched to a gene. Per germline, CDR1 MDHEN and CDR2 SYDVKM. The CDR3 is 14 amino acids. The CDR3 DNA follows: TGTGCCAGCACCGACAGGGGAAGTTGGGAGACCCAGTACTCC. Translating it yields CASTDRGSWETQYS.

The table lists this clonotype with many counts. For the CDR3, the DNA is TGTGCCAGCAGCCTCCGAGGGACAGCCTACGAGCAGTACTTC. This translates into CASSLRGTAYEQYF. This chain links TRBV27 with TRBJ2-7; 7 bases map to TRBD1. Germline V CDR1 and CDR2: MNHEY, SMNVEV (reference sequence). The CDR3 runs 14 residues. Germline trimming cut 6 bases from V and 2 bases from J; bases unmatched to any gene: 7.

This clonotype turned up a few times. The rearrangement uses TRBV6-4 and TRBJ1-2; no firm D call. Germline CDR1 reads MRHNA; CDR2 reads SNTAGT. Trimming pared 3 bases from V and 1 base from J, leaving 12 bases between. This CDR3 comprises 15 residues. The CDR3 here is CASSEQQGFNYGYTF. CDR3 sequence (DNA): TGTGCCAGCAGTGAACAGCAAGGTTTTAACTATGGCTACACCTTC.

This clonotype occurred many times. At one of its ends the junction is not consistent with the germline gene, which may arise from a read error. The chain uses TRBV20-1 and TRBJ2-1, with TRBD1 matching over 11 bases. Germline-derived CDR1 and CDR2 are DFQATT and SNEGSKA (reference sequence). The CDR3 has 16 residues. For the CDR3, the DNA is TGCAGTGCTAGAGGTTTTGGGACAGGGGGATCTAATGAGCAGTCCTTC. It codes for CSARGFGTGGSNEQSF.

This clonotype showed up many times. The rearrangement uses TRBV19 and TRBJ2-1; D gene unclear. Per germline, CDR1 LNHDA and CDR2 SQIVND (reference sequence). CDR3 length: 14 residues. The V end was cut by 6 bases, the J end by 5 bases, with 14 bases between. The CDR3 spells CASRNWAGDNEQFF. The CDR3 DNA is TGTGCCAGTAGGAACTGGGCTGGGGACAATGAGCAGTTCTTC.

This clonotype was recorded at least ten times. The V call is TRBV5-1, the J call TRBJ2-4; 8 positions agree with TRBD2. The CDR3 has 17 residues. The ends lost 4 bases at V and 5 bases at J; junction bases unmatched: 14. CDR1 is SGHRS, CDR2 YFSETQ, per germline. The CDR3 protein is CASSISFAGGIENIQYF. CDR3 coding DNA: TGCGCCAGCAGCATATCCTTCGCGGGGGGAATCGAAAACATTCAGTACTTC.

This clonotype was seen many times. The J gene is TRBJ2-5, the V gene TRBV7-6; D is uncertain. The length of the CDR3 is 15 residues. CDR1 is SGHVS, CDR2 FNYEAQ, per germline. V was shortened by 4 bases and J by 0 bases, with 12 bases between the two germline ends. CDR3 loop: CASSSGYSYQETQYF. As DNA, the CDR3 is TGTGCCAGCAGCTCCGGGTATTCGTACCAAGAGACCCAGTACTTC.

At least ten counts were recorded for this clonotype. This chain joins TRBV30 and TRBJ2-1; no clear D. Germline CDR1 is GTSNPN and CDR2 is SVGIG (reference sequence). The V end was cut by 3 bases, the J end by 6 bases, with 15 bases between. This CDR3 is built from 14 residues. CDR3 nucleotide sequence: TGTGCCTGGAGCCAAGGTGACGGATTCAATGAGCAGTTCTTC. As protein: CAWSQGDGFNEQFF. The full variable domain, its missing parts supplied by reference TRBV30 and TRBJ2-1, is SQTIHQWPATLVQPVGSPLSLECTVEGTSNPNLYWYRQAAGRGLQLLFYSVGIGQISSEVPQNLSASRPQDRQFILSSKKLLLSDSGFYLCAWSQGDGFNEQFFGPGTRLTVL.

This clonotype showed up many times. CDR3 residues: CASSLRSSGGRTDTQYF. The DNA for the CDR3 is TGTGCCAGCAGCTTAAGGTCTAGCGGGGGGCGCACAGATACGCAGTATTTT. This chain uses TRBV7-2 with TRBJ2-3, with TRBD2 matching over 11 bases. The CDR3 extends over 17 amino acids. Germline V CDR1 and CDR2: SGHTA, FQGNSA. With 2 bases clipped from V and 1 base from J, the junction kept 5 bases outside the gene matches.

This clonotype was observed many times. J is TRBJ2-6 and V is TRBV6-6; D unresolved. The germline gives CDR1 MNHNY, CDR2 SVGAGI (reference sequence). The ends were cut back, 0 bases at V and 1 base at J, with 13 bases in the middle. The length of the CDR3 is 18 residues. CDR3 amino acids: CASSYSGTEISGANVLTF. CDR3 coding DNA: TGTGCCAGCAGTTACTCGGGCACAGAAATTTCTGGGGCCAACGTCCTGACTTTC.

This clonotype was counted between two and nine times. The chain couples TRBV28 to TRBJ1-3, with D possibly being TRBD1 (6 bases). The germline V gene encodes CDR1 MDHEN and CDR2 SYDVKM. The V end was cut by 2 bases, the J end by 4 bases, with 12 bases between. This CDR3 region has 15 residues. Here the CDR3 DNA reads TGTGCCAGCAGTTTAAGGGGGGCGCTAGGAAACACCATATATTTT. It is translated as CASSLRGALGNTIYF.

At least ten counts were recorded for this clonotype. The chain is built from TRBV5-1 and TRBJ1-4; 11 positions match TRBD1. V shed 4 bases, J shed 7 bases, and the junction held 6 bases outside the gene matches. This CDR3 region has 15 residues. Per the germline V gene, CDR1 is SGHRS and CDR2 is YFSETQ. Here the CDR3 DNA reads TGCGCCAGCAGCACCCAGGGGACAGGGGGTGAAAAACTGTTTTTT. Encoded protein: CASSTQGTGGEKLFF.